This is a list of T cell receptor beta chains from one sample in a study of T-cell reconstitution after alpha-beta-depleted transplantation in children. TCRdb used MiXCR to reprocess the PCR reads, holding one entry per CDR3 protein. Of 540,000 or so distinct CDR3 sequences listed, approximately 22% are singletons. This sample comprised PBMCs, mostly from graft donor cells, obtained 360 days after TCRalphabeta/CD19-depleted stem cell transplant. Receptors were obtained from a boy in the first two years of life who had a stem cell transplant for acute myeloid leukemia, so the T cells may come from the graft donor. The CDR3 runs from the conserved cysteine through the conserved F or W. Fields, in order: V gene, J gene, clone size, D gene, CDR3 protein, CDR3 DNA. A D gene is named only where the DNA matches it firmly. Some rows mark clone size as missing; the rest say once, few, many or name a class of expanded clone.

TRBV12-3/TRBV12-4	TRBJ1-1	many	.	CASSLMNTEAFF	TGTGCCAGCAGCTTGATGAACACTGAAGCTTTCTTT
TRBV11-1	TRBJ2-2	.	.	CASSRSVPGELFF	TGTGCCAGCAGTCGTAGCGTCCCCGGGGAGCTGTTTTTT
TRBV4-2	TRBJ1-6	many	.	CASSQYGPAPLHF	TGTGCCAGCAGCCAATATGGTCCGGCACCCCTCCACTTT
TRBV20-1	TRBJ2-3	few	.	CSAPRAVLPTDTQYF	TGCAGTGCTCCCCGTGCGGTCCTTCCCACAGATACGCAGTATTTT
TRBV27	TRBJ2-3	.	.	CASSLSSGNTDTQYF	TGTGCCAGCAGTTTATCAAGTGGGAACACAGATACGCAGTATTTT
TRBV10-3	TRBJ2-1	many	.	CAISGVRGSYNEQFF	TGTGCCATCAGTGGGGTACGGGGGTCATACAATGAGCAGTTCTTC
TRBV20-1	TRBJ2-5	.	.	CSAPIQGGETQYF	TGCAGTGCCCCTATACAGGGAGGAGAGACCCAGTACTTC
TRBV29-1	TRBJ2-6	many	.	CSVAESPSGANVLTF	TGCAGCGTTGCGGAGTCGCCCTCTGGGGCCAACGTCCTGACTTTC
TRBV12-3/TRBV12-4	TRBJ2-5	.	.	CASSLAAGGETQYF	TGTGCCAGCAGTTTAGCCGCCGGGGGAGAGACCCAGTACTTC
TRBV27	TRBJ2-2	few	.	CASSLRWGTTNTGELFF	TGTGCCAGCAGTTTAAGATGGGGGACAACGAACACCGGGGAGCTGTTTTTT
TRBV5-1	TRBJ2-1	.	.	CASSLTRGQYNEQFF	TGCGCCAGCAGCTTGACTCGGGGTCAGTACAATGAGCAGTTCTTC
TRBV28	TRBJ1-1	many	.	CASSFFGGMIEAFF	TGTGCCAGCAGTTTCTTCGGGGGCATGATCGAAGCTTTCTTT
TRBV19	TRBJ2-1	.	TRBD2	CASSATTSRSINEQFF	TGTGCCAGTAGTGCCACGACTAGCAGATCGATCAATGAGCAGTTCTTC
TRBV29-1	TRBJ1-2	.	.	CSVEEQVYGYTF	TGCAGCGTTGAAGAACAAGTCTATGGCTACACCTTC
TRBV4-3	TRBJ2-3	many	.	CASSQEGIQGMGGDTQYF	TGCGCCAGCAGCCAAGAGGGAATCCAGGGGATGGGGGGAGATACGCAGTATTTT
TRBV10-2	TRBJ2-7	many	.	CASSVFGGPFRIYEQYF	TGCGCCAGCAGTGTGTTTGGGGGCCCCTTTAGAATCTACGAGCAGTACTTC
TRBV20-1	TRBJ1-2	few	TRBD1	CSAKGQALISHGYTF	TGCAGTGCTAAGGGACAGGCGCTAATATCCCATGGCTACACCTTC
TRBV6-1	TRBJ2-1	.	.	CASSVDRTYNEQFF	TGTGCCAGCAGTGTCGACAGAACCTACAATGAGCAGTTCTTC
TRBV15	TRBJ2-7	.	.	CATREGSGAAYEQYF	TGTGCCACCAGAGAGGGTTCCGGGGCCGCCTACGAGCAGTACTTC
TRBV7-2	TRBJ2-3	.	.	CASSLARNRNTDTQYF	TGTGCCAGCAGCTTAGCTCGGAACAGAAACACAGATACGCAGTATTTT
TRBV6-5	TRBJ1-3	many	.	CASSYSRRSGNTIYF	TGTGCCAGCAGTTACTCGAGGCGCTCTGGAAACACCATATATTTT
TRBV29-1	TRBJ1-1	.	.	CSVAGTLRPEAFF	TGCAGCGTGGCCGGGACCCTCCGGCCTGAAGCTTTCTTT
TRBV11-2	TRBJ2-5	.	.	CASSLDLEGSETQYF	TGTGCCAGCAGCTTGGATCTGGAGGGGTCAGAGACCCAGTACTTC
TRBV6-1	TRBJ1-6	few	.	CASPPGGFSPLHF	TGTGCCAGCCCTCCGGGGGGGTTTTCACCCCTCCACTTT
TRBV12-3/TRBV12-4	TRBJ2-1	few	.	CASTRGVDEQFF	TGTGCCAGCACCCGAGGGGTAGATGAGCAGTTCTTC
TRBV20-1	TRBJ1-3	many	.	CSARDRGRGNTIYF	TGCAGTGCTAGAGATCGGGGGAGGGGAAACACCATATATTTT
TRBV6-2/TRBV6-3	TRBJ2-1	.	TRBD2	CASSQTSGYNEQFF	TGTGCCAGCAGTCAGACTAGCGGCTACAATGAGCAGTTCTTC
TRBV5-1	TRBJ1-1	few	.	CASSLAKENTEAFF	TGCGCCAGCAGCTTGGCCAAGGAGAACACTGAAGCTTTCTTT
TRBV27	TRBJ1-5	.	.	CASTPWGRTYSNQPQHF	TGTGCCAGCACCCCATGGGGACGGACTTATAGCAATCAGCCCCAGCATTTT
TRBV15	TRBJ1-5	once	.	CATSRDRVPNQPQHF	TGTGCCACCAGCAGAGATCGTGTCCCCAATCAGCCCCAGCATTTT
TRBV9	TRBJ2-1	.	.	CASSVRGDSYNEQFF	TGTGCCAGCAGCGTGAGGGGCGATTCCTACAATGAGCAGTTCTTC
TRBV12-3/TRBV12-4	TRBJ2-5	many	.	CASSFGIGETQYF	TGTGCCAGCAGTTTCGGGATAGGAGAGACCCAGTACTTC
TRBV7-3	TRBJ2-1	.	.	CASSSLGGGFNEQFF	TGTGCCAGCAGCTCCCTAGGTGGGGGGTTCAATGAGCAGTTCTTC
TRBV29-1	TRBJ2-7	many	.	CSASGGAGYEQYF	TGCAGCGCCTCGGGGGGCGCGGGGTACGAGCAGTACTTC
TRBV12-3/TRBV12-4	TRBJ2-5	many	.	CASSPWTPQETQYF	TGTGCCAGCAGTCCCTGGACACCTCAAGAGACCCAGTACTTC